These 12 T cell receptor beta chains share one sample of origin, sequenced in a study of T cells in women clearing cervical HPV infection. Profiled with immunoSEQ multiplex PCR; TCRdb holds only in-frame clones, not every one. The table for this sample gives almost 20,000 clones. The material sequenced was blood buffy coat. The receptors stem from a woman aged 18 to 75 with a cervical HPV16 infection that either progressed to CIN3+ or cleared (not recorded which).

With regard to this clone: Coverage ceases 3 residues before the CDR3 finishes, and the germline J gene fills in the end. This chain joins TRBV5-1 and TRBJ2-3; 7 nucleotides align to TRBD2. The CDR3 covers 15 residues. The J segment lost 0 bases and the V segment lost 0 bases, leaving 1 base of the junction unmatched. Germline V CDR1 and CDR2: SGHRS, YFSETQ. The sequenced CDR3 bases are TGCGCCAGCAGCTTGGCCGGGGGGAGCACAGATACG. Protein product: CASSLAGGSTDT. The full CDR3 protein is CASSLAGGSTDTQYF.

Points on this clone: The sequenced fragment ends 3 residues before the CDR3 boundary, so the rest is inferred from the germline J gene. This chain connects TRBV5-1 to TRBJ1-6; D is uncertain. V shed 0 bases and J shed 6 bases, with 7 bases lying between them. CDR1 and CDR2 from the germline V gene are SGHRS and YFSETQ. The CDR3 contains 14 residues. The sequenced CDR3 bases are TGCGCCAGCAGCTTGGAACAGATTAATTCACCC. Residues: CASSLEQINSP. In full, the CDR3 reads CASSLEQINSPLHF.

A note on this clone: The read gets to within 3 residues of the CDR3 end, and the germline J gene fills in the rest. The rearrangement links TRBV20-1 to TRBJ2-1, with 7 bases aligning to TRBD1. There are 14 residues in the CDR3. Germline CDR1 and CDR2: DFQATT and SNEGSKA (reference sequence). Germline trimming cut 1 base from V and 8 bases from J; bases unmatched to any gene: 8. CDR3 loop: CSARVLTGRDEQFF. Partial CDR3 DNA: TGCAGTGCTAGAGTCTTGACAGGGCGGGATGAG.

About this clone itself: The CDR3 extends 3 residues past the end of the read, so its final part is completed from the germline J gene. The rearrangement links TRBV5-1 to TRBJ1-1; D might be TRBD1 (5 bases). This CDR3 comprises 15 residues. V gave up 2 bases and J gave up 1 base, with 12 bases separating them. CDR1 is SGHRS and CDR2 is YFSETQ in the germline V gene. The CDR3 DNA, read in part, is TGCGCCAGCAGCTTCCAGGGCGCAGCGAACACTGAA. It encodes CASSFQGAANTE. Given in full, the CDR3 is CASSFQGAANTEAFF.

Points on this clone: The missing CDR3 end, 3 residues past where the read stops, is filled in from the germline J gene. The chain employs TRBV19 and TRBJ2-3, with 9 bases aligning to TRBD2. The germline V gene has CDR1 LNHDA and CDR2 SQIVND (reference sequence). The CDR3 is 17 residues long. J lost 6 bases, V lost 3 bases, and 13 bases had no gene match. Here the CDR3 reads CASSIRVAGGPPDTQYF. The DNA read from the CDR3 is TGTGCCAGTAGTATTAGGGTGGCGGGGGGGCCCCCGGATACG. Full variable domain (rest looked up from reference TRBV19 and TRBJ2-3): DGGITQSPKYLFRKEGQNVTLSCEQNLNHDAMYWYRQDPGQGLRLIYYSQIVNDFQKGDIAEGYSVSREKKESFPLTVTSAQKNPTAFYLCASSIRVAGGPPDTQYFGPGTRLTVL.

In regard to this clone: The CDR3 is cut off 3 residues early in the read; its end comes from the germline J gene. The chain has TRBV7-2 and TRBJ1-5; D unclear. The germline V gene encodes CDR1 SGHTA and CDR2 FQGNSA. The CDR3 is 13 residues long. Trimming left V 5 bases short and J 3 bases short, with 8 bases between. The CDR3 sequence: CASSPRHNQPQHF. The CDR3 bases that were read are TGTGCCAGCAGCCCACGACACAATCAGCCC.

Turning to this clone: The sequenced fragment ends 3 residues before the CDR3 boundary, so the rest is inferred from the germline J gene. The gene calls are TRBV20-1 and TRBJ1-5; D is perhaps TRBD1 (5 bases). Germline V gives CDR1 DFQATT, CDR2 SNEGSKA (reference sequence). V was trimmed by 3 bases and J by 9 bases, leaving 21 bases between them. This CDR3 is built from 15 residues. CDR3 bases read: TGCAGTGCTAGTGAAGGGGCGGTGAATCATTCGCCC. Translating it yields CSASEGAVNHSP. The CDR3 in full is CSASEGAVNHSPQHF.

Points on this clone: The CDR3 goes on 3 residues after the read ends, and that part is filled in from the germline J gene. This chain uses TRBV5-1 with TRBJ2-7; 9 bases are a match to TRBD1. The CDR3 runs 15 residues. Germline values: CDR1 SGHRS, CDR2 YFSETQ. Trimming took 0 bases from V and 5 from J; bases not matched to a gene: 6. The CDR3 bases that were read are TGCGCCAGCAGCTTGGATATGGGACAGGGACACGAG. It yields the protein CASSLDMGQGHE. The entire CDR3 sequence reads CASSLDMGQGHEQYF. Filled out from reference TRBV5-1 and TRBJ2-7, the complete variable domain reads KAGVTQTPRYLIKTRGQQVTLSCSPISGHRSVSWYQQTPGQGLQFLFEYFSETQRNKGNFPGRFSGRQFSNSRSEMNVSTLELGDSALYLCASSLDMGQGHEQYFGPGTRLTVT.

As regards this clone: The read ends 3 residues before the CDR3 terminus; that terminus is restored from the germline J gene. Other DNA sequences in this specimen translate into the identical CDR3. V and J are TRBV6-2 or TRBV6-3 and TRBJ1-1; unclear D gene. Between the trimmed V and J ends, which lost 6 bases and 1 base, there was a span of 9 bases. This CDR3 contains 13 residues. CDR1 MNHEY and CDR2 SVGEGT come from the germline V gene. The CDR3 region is CASSARQNTEAFF. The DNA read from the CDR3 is TGTGCCAGCAGCGCCAGGCAGAACACTGAA.

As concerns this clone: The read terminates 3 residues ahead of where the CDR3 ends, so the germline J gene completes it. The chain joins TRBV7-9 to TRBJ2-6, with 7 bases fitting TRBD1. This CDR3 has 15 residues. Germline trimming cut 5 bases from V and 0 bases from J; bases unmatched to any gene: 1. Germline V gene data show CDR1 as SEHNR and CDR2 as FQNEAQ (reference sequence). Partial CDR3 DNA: TGTGCCAGCAGCAGACAGGGCTCTGGGGCCAACGTC. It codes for CASSRQGSGANV. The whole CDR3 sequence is CASSRQGSGANVLTF.

The CDR3 bases that were read are TGTGCCAGCAGCGTAGCGGGACAGTACAATGAG. It yields the protein CASSVAGQYNE. The whole CDR3 region reads CASSVAGQYNEQFF. The chain joins TRBV9 to TRBJ2-1, with 7 bases matching TRBD1. The CDR3 end lies 3 residues beyond the end of the read and is filled in from the germline J gene. Germline V CDR1 and CDR2: SGDLS, YYNGEE. This CDR3 is built from 14 residues. Losses at the gene ends were 0 bases for V and 4 bases for J; bases not matched to a gene: 1.

The DNA read from the CDR3 is TGTGCCACCAGCTCCGGGGGGGCAACTAATGAAAAA. This translates into CATSSGGATNEK. The full CDR3 is CATSSGGATNEKLFF. The chain carries TRBV15 and TRBJ1-4, with D perhaps matching TRBD1 (5 bases). The read comes to an end 3 residues before the CDR3 does, leaving the germline J gene to fill in the end. The ends were cut back, 5 bases at V and 0 bases at J, with 10 bases in the middle. Germline V lookup: CDR1 LNHNV, CDR2 YYDKDF (reference sequence). The CDR3 has 15 amino acids.